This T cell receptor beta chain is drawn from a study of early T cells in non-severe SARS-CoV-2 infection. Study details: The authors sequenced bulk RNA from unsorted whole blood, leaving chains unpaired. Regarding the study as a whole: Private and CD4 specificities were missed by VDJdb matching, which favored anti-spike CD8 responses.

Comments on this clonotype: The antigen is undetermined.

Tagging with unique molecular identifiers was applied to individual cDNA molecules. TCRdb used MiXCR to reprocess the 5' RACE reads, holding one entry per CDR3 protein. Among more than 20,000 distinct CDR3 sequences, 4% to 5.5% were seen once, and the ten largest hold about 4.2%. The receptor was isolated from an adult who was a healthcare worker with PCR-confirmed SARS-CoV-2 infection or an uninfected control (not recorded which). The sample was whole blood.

The CDR3 spells CASSLARASYNEQFF. CDR3 nucleotide sequence: TGTGCCAGCAGCTTAGCACGGGCATCCTACAATGAGCAGTTCTTC. V and J are TRBV11-2 and TRBJ2-1; D remains ambiguous. CDR3 length equals 15 residues. Germline V gene data show CDR1 as SGHAT and CDR2 as FQNNGV. V lost 1 base and J 1 base, leaving 8 bases between the germline ends.